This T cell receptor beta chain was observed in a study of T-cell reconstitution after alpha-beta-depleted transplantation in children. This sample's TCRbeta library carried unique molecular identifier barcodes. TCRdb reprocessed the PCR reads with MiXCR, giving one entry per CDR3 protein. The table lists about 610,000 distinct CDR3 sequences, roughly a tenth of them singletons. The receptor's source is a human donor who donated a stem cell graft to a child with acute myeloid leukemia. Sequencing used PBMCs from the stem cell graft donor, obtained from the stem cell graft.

The CDR3 DNA reads TGTGCCAGCAGTGGCCTCGGGACAGCCATTGAAAAACTGTTTTTT. Translation: CASSGLGTAIEKLFF. The chain has TRBV25-1 and TRBJ1-4, with 7 bases that match TRBD1. The V gene end was trimmed by 4 bases and the J gene end by 7 bases; junction bases not matched to a gene: 9. The CDR3 length is 15 residues. Germline CDR1 MGHDK, CDR2 SYGVNS.